This T cell receptor beta chain was profiled in a study of brain T cells in children with intractable seizures. The CDR3 covers 13 residues. Germline assignment: CDR1 KGHDR and CDR2 SFDVKD. Trimming removed 9 bases at V and 1 base at J, with 11 bases between. Profiling relied on immunoSEQ multiplex PCR, and the TCRdb table lists in-frame clones only, not all of them. The sample includes about 340,000 clones, more than 85% of them seen just once. Time point here: blood from clinic visit 5 months post-surgery; TSC patient then seizure free. Only cases whose brain tissue showed the highest T cell transcript signatures were sequenced.

The rearrangement links TRBV24-1 to TRBJ1-2; D remains ambiguous. The specimen comprised peripheral blood, sampled more than 4 months after surgery. The source of this sequence is a boy under three years old with tuberous sclerosis and intractable seizures. This chain's CDR3 is CATSGEGNYGYTF. The CDR3, as DNA: TGTGCCACCTCCGGGGAAGGTAACTATGGCTACACCTTC.